One sample yielded the 22 T cell receptor beta chains listed below, sequenced in a study of regulatory T cells in long-lasting Graves disease. Time point here: newly diagnosed GD, antithyroid drugs for less than 3 months. The TCR library was prepared using RNA isolated from PBMCs. For TCR beta, libraries came from iRepertoire HTBI primers and Arm-PCR of CDR3 regions. TCRdb used MiXCR to reprocess the multiplex PCR reads, holding one entry per CDR3 protein. In the table there are about 450,000 distinct CDR3 sequences, roughly 17% of which are singletons. These same records also appear under a second study, on T cells in Graves' hyperthyroidism and ophthalmopathy.

Sequenced here: peripheral blood mononuclear cells (PBMCs), sampled at new diagnosis, from a patient treated with antithyroid drugs. All receptors come from a woman under 40 with Graves disease.

This clonotype was seen more than once but under ten times. This sequence joins TRBV6-2 or TRBV6-3 and TRBJ2-6; 9 nucleotides line up with TRBD2. J gave up 7 bases and V 2 bases, and 12 bases lay outside the gene matches. There are 18 residues in the CDR3. In germline, CDR1 is MNHEY, CDR2 SVGEGT. CDR3: CASSYPAGGALFANVLTF. The DNA for the CDR3 is TGTGCCAGCAGTTACCCGGCGGGAGGGGCGCTTTTTGCCAACGTCCTGACTTTC.

The J gene is TRBJ1-1, the V gene TRBV4-1; unclear D gene. The CDR3 contains 14 residues. V was trimmed by 1 base and J by 0 bases, leaving 6 bases between them. Per the germline V gene, CDR1 is MGHRA and CDR2 is YSYEKL. This CDR3 is CASSQVELNTEAFF. In DNA form, the CDR3 reads TGCGCCAGCAGCCAAGTGGAGTTGAACACTGAAGCTTTCTTT.

The CDR3 here is CATSRDPSTQETQYF. The CDR3 region has the DNA TGTGCCACCAGCAGAGATCCCAGCACCCAAGAGACCCAGTACTTC. This sequence joins TRBV15 and TRBJ2-5; no definite D call. Per the germline V gene, CDR1 is LNHNV and CDR2 is YYDKDF (reference sequence). This CDR3 comprises 15 residues. V dropped 0 bases and J dropped 1 base, with 9 bases sitting between them. The complete variable domain, with remaining parts taken from reference TRBV15 and TRBJ2-5, reads DAMVIQNPRYQVTQFGKPVTLSCSQTLNHNVMYWYQQKSSQAPKLLFHYYDKDFNNEADTPDNFQSRRPNTSFCFLDIRSPGLGDTAMYLCATSRDPSTQETQYFGPGTRLLVL.

This clonotype has a handful of counts. The rearrangement links TRBV6-1 to TRBJ1-5; D may be TRBD1 (6 bases). Germline V lookup: CDR1 MNHNS, CDR2 SASEGT. This CDR3 comprises 13 residues. V lost 5 bases, J lost 6 bases, and 11 bases lay in between. CDR3 region: CASSRTVRQPQHF. CDR3 coding DNA: TGTGCCAGCAGTCGGACAGTACGTCAGCCCCAGCATTTT.

This clonotype was seen many times. The V call is TRBV7-2, the J call TRBJ1-4; tentative D call: TRBD1 (5 bases). Germline assignment: CDR1 SGHTA and CDR2 FQGNSA. Trimming shortened V by 5 bases and J by 5 bases, and 12 bases separated the two germline ends. The CDR3 is 14 residues long. The CDR3 spells CASSRTTSNEKLFF. The CDR3 nucleotides are TGTGCCAGCAGCCGGACAACCTCGAATGAAAAACTGTTTTTT. The full variable domain, in which reference TRBV7-2 and TRBJ1-4 provide the parts outside the CDR3, is GAGVSQSPSNKVTEKGKDVELRCDPISGHTALYWYRQSLGQGLEFLIYFQGNSAPDKSGLPSDRFSAERTGGSVSTLTIQRTQQEDSAVYLCASSRTTSNEKLFFGSGTQLSVL.

This sequence joins TRBV4-1 and TRBJ2-1; 8 nucleotides align to TRBD1. CDR3 length: 19 residues. The junction had 14 bases not matched to a gene; V was cut back by 1 base and J by 3 bases. CDR1 is MGHRA, CDR2 YSYEKL, per germline. The CDR3 region has the DNA TGCGCCAGCAGCCAAGCGGGACTCGGGGCTACAGGGGGCTACAATGAGCAGTTCTTC. Amino acids: CASSQAGLGATGGYNEQFF.

The V gene is TRBV25-1, the J gene TRBJ2-1, with D possibly matching TRBD1 (5 bases). Per germline, CDR1 MGHDK and CDR2 SYGVNS. The V end was cut by 0 bases, the J end by 5 bases, with 8 bases between. There are 14 residues in the CDR3. CDR3 amino acids: CASSEYVRDNEQFF. CDR3 coding DNA: TGTGCCAGCAGTGAATATGTCAGGGACAATGAGCAGTTCTTC.

There are many counts of this clonotype. The J gene is TRBJ2-3, the V gene TRBV29-1; D is unresolved. V was pared by 3 bases and J by 6 bases, with 10 bases between. The CDR3 is 12 amino acids. Looked up from germline, CDR1 is SQVTM and CDR2 is ANQGSEA. CDR3 amino acids: CSVEVASDTQYF. As DNA, the CDR3 is TGCAGCGTTGAGGTGGCCTCGGATACGCAGTATTTT.

This clonotype was seen many times. The chain has TRBV28 and TRBJ2-1; 7 nucleotides line up with TRBD1. V lost 5 bases and J lost 0; bases outside the gene matches: 7. CDR1 MDHEN and CDR2 SYDVKM come from the germline V gene. CDR3 length: 16 residues. The CDR3 nucleotides are TGTGCCAGCAGTCCCGGGACAGAGAGCTCCTACAATGAGCAGTTCTTC. Residues: CASSPGTESSYNEQFF.

This clonotype was counted at least ten times. The chain couples TRBV5-6 to TRBJ2-1; TRBD1 matches at 7 bases. The CDR3 loop spans 13 amino acids. J gave up 6 bases and V 3 bases, and 3 bases lay outside the gene matches. Per germline, CDR1 SGHDT and CDR2 YYEEEE. This chain's CDR3 is CASSWGTVNEQFF. The DNA of the CDR3 is TGTGCCAGCAGCTGGGGGACAGTCAATGAGCAGTTCTTC.

The rearrangement links TRBV9 to TRBJ1-5; D unresolved. Trimming took 4 bases from V and 6 from J, leaving 11 bases between them. CDR1 and CDR2 from the germline V gene are SGDLS and YYNGEE. The CDR3 is made up of 13 amino acids. CDR3 nucleotides: TGTGCCAGCAGCCTGAGAGCAGGTCAGCCCCAGCATTTT. Its translation: CASSLRAGQPQHF.

About this clonotype itself: The junction shows a germline mismatch at one end, possibly a read error. The chain uses TRBV10-2 and TRBJ1-5; D unresolved. Germline CDR1 reads WSHSY; CDR2 reads SAAADI. The CDR3 is 12 amino acids. DNA of the CDR3: TGCGCCAGCGGTGATCGGCCTCAGCCCCAGCATTTT. This codes for CASGDRPQPQHF.

This clonotype occurred many times. V gene TRBV10-2 combines with J gene TRBJ2-1, with D hard to call. V gave up 8 bases and J gave up 9 bases, with 17 bases separating them. CDR3 length: 13 residues. Germline values: CDR1 WSHSY, CDR2 SAAADI. The CDR3 nucleotides are TGCGCCAGCCTAAGGTCCAGTCTCCTTGAGCAGTTCTTC. Its protein product is CASLRSSLLEQFF.

This clonotype was seen many times. The CDR3 sequence: CASSSTDSSTDTQYF. CDR3 bases: TGTGCCAGCAGTTCGACGGACTCTAGCACAGATACGCAGTATTTT. This chain joins TRBV28 and TRBJ2-3, with D possibly TRBD2 on 5 matching bases. Deletions cut 4 bases from V and 0 bases from J, with 11 bases between. This CDR3 has 15 amino acids. Germline V gene lookup returns CDR1 MDHEN and CDR2 SYDVKM.

In its sample, this clonotype was seen a few times. The chain is built from TRBV6-5 and TRBJ2-7, with TRBD2 matching over 15 bases. The J segment lost 6 bases and the V segment lost 2 bases, leaving 5 bases of the junction unmatched. Germline V gene lookup returns CDR1 MNHEY and CDR2 SVGAGI. The CDR3 has 16 amino acids. DNA of the CDR3: TGTGCCAGCAGTTACAGGACTAGCGGGAGGGAGGCCGAGCAGTACTTC. It encodes CASSYRTSGREAEQYF.

This clonotype occurred many times. CDR3 amino acids: CASSIGGVEAFF. In DNA, the CDR3 is TGTGCCAGTAGTATCGGGGGAGTTGAAGCTTTCTTT. This chain joins TRBV19 and TRBJ1-1, with TRBD1 as a possible D gene (5 bases). Per the germline V gene, CDR1 is LNHDA and CDR2 is SQIVND (reference sequence). The CDR3 is 12 amino acids. V was cut by 3 bases and J by 7 bases, with 9 bases left in between.

The table lists this clonotype with a few counts. This chain connects TRBV6-1 to TRBJ1-6; 7 nucleotides line up with TRBD1. The CDR3 is 17 residues long. Germline-derived CDR1 and CDR2 are MNHNS and SASEGT. V trimming: 0 bases; J trimming: 12 bases; junction bases outside the gene matches: 14. The CDR3 DNA sequence: TGTGCCAGCAGTGAAGCTCGCTCGGGACAGTCTCATTTACCCCTCCACTTT. It codes for CASSEARSGQSHLPLHF.

This clonotype has a count of ten or more. This chain links TRBV7-6 with TRBJ2-7, with 12 positions matching TRBD1. The CDR3 sequence is 16 residues long. Germline trimming cut 5 bases from V and 5 bases from J; bases unmatched to any gene: 10. Germline CDR1 SGHVS, CDR2 FNYEAQ. CDR3 nucleotide sequence: TGTGCCAGCAGCGCCCGTCCGGGACAGGGGGCCCACGAGCAGTACTTC. This sequence encodes CASSARPGQGAHEQYF.

V usage is TRBV5-5 and J usage is TRBJ2-4, with D perhaps matching TRBD1 (5 bases). Germline lookup yields CDR1 SGHKS and CDR2 YYEKEE (reference sequence). V was cut by 5 bases and J by 3 bases, with 15 bases left in between. The length of the CDR3 is 15 residues. The CDR3 loop reads CASRQNEGVKNIQYF. CDR3 bases: TGTGCCAGCAGACAAAATGAAGGGGTCAAAAACATTCAGTACTTC.

This clonotype was recorded at least ten times. The V gene is TRBV14, the J gene TRBJ2-1; D not resolved. Per germline, CDR1 SGHDN and CDR2 FVKESK. CDR3 size: 15 residues. Trimming took 6 bases from V and 0 from J, leaving 12 bases between them. CDR3 in DNA: TGTGCCAGCAGTCTCCGACGGAGCTCCTACAATGAGCAGTTCTTC. It is translated as CASSLRRSSYNEQFF.

There are many counts of this clonotype. The chain has TRBV11-2 and TRBJ2-7; TRBD1 agrees at 7 bases. Trimming at V came to 1 base and at J to 1 base, leaving 13 bases not matched to a gene. Germline V gene sequence: CDR1 SGHAT, CDR2 FQNNGV. The CDR3 covers 18 residues. Here the CDR3 reads CASSLVFRQGSFSYEQYF. DNA for the CDR3: TGTGCCAGCAGCTTAGTTTTCAGACAGGGTTCGTTTTCCTACGAGCAGTACTTC.

This clonotype was counted ten times or more. The chain has TRBV28 and TRBJ2-1, with 7 bases matching TRBD1. Per the germline V gene, CDR1 is MDHEN and CDR2 is SYDVKM. V was clipped by 4 bases and J by 2 bases; unmatched bases: 5. This CDR3 contains 15 residues. The CDR3 here is CASSSGTEAYNEQFF. DNA of the CDR3: TGTGCCAGCAGTTCCGGGACAGAGGCCTACAATGAGCAGTTCTTC.